The 25 T cell receptor beta chains presented below share a single source sample, sequenced in a study of T cells in Graves' hyperthyroidism and ophthalmopathy. Researchers amplified the TCR beta CDR3 regions from RNA transcripts. The HTBI primer set served for first-round RT-PCR of the TCR CDR3. MiXCR was run by TCRdb on the multiplex PCR reads, yielding one entry per CDR3 protein. The table records 250,000 to 300,000 distinct CDR3 sequences, 13% of them present only once. The sample taken for sequencing was blood. These TCRs come from a woman in her twenties or thirties with Graves' hyperthyroidism that later progressed to Graves' ophthalmopathy.

This clonotype was recorded many times. The rearrangement links TRBV7-2 to TRBJ2-7; 8 nucleotides agree with TRBD2. Germline CDR1 and CDR2: SGHTA and FQGNSA. The CDR3 is 13 residues long. Germline trimming cut 4 bases from V and 5 bases from J; bases unmatched to any gene: 4. CDR3 nucleotide sequence: TGTGCCAGCAGCTCTGGACTAGCCGACGAGCAGTACTTC. Amino acids: CASSSGLADEQYF.

The CDR3 here is CASSQTGREGYTF. As DNA, the CDR3 is TGCGCCAGCAGCCAAACCGGGAGGGAGGGCTACACCTTC. The V gene is TRBV4-3, the J gene TRBJ1-2, with D unresolved. Per germline, CDR1 LGHNA and CDR2 YSLEER. The germline V and J ends were trimmed by 2 bases and 8 bases, with 12 bases remaining between them. This CDR3 is built from 13 residues.

This clonotype was seen many times. V and J are TRBV12-3 or TRBV12-4 and TRBJ2-3, with unresolved D. Trimming left V 10 bases short and J 1 base short, with 9 bases between. The CDR3 consists of 12 residues. CDR3 sequence reads: CATTDGTDTQYF. The DNA of the CDR3 is TGTGCCACCACTGATGGCACAGATACGCAGTATTTT.

This clonotype was counted at least ten times. The rearrangement links TRBV3-1 to TRBJ1-1; 7 nucleotides line up with TRBD1. CDR3 size: 17 residues. Germline V lookup: CDR1 LGHDT, CDR2 YNNKEL (reference sequence). V shed 0 bases and J 6 bases; nucleotides not matched to a gene: 13. The CDR3 region has the DNA TGTGCCAGCAGCCAAGATAGTATCCAGGGGGTAGTTCCTGAAGCTTTCTTT. Translating it yields CASSQDSIQGVVPEAFF.

This clonotype has ten or more counts. The chain is built from TRBV30 and TRBJ2-3; TRBD2 matches at 13 bases. CDR1 is GTSNPN, CDR2 SVGIG, per germline (reference sequence). V shed 5 bases and J 2 bases; nucleotides not matched to a gene: 1. The CDR3 runs 14 residues. CDR3 coding DNA: TGTGCCTGGGGGACTAGCGGGAACACAGATACGCAGTATTTT. Its translation: CAWGTSGNTDTQYF.

This clonotype was found many times. The CDR3 is CASSRDYTQETQYF. CDR3 nucleotide sequence: TGTGCCAGCAGCCGGGACTACACACAAGAGACCCAGTACTTC. The J gene is TRBJ2-5, the V gene TRBV7-9, with TRBD2 matching over 7 bases. V gave up 5 bases and J gave up 2 bases; unmatched junction bases: 5. Germline V gives CDR1 SEHNR, CDR2 FQNEAQ (reference sequence). This CDR3 has 14 residues.

The genes are TRBV19 and TRBJ2-3; D gene unclear. Trimming removed 5 bases at V and 8 bases at J, with 11 bases between. CDR1 and CDR2 (germline): LNHDA, SQIVND (reference sequence). The CDR3 is 12 residues long. CDR3: CASSQAGGTQYF. CDR3 nucleotides: TGTGCCAGTAGTCAGGCAGGCGGTACGCAGTATTTT.

The chain employs TRBV6-2 or TRBV6-3 and TRBJ2-1; maybe TRBD2 (7 bases). V lost 6 bases and J lost 7, with 22 bases in between. CDR1 and CDR2 from the germline V gene are MNHEY and SVGEGT. The CDR3 runs 16 residues. Here the CDR3 DNA reads TGTGCCAGCAGCAAAATAGACGGGGGGCCGATTAATGAGCAGTTCTTC. Residues: CASSKIDGGPINEQFF.

This clonotype was counted between two and nine times. The chain combines TRBV19 with TRBJ2-1, with 9 nucleotides matching TRBD2. With V trimmed by 2 bases and J by 8 bases, 7 bases remained unmatched. Germline CDR1 and CDR2: LNHDA and SQIVND (reference sequence). This CDR3 has 15 amino acids. This chain's CDR3 is CASSIRTSGYDEQFF. The CDR3 DNA reads TGTGCCAGTAGTATACGTACTAGCGGGTACGATGAGCAGTTCTTC.

The gene calls are TRBV27 and TRBJ2-3; 11 nucleotides align to TRBD1. J was trimmed by 9 bases and V by 6 bases; bases with no gene match: 8. In germline, CDR1 is MNHEY, CDR2 SMNVEV (reference sequence). The CDR3 spans 14 residues. CDR3 in amino acids: CASSQDRDRGTQYF. The CDR3 DNA reads TGTGCCAGCAGCCAAGATCGGGACAGGGGGACGCAGTATTTT.

This clonotype was counted between two and nine times. The V and J genes are TRBV7-9 and TRBJ2-5, with D tentatively TRBD2 (6 bases). V lost 4 bases, J lost 5 bases, and 17 bases lay in between. Germline V gene sequence: CDR1 SEHNR, CDR2 FQNEAQ (reference sequence). The CDR3 contains 15 residues. CDR3 region: CASSSRDSGGETQYF. CDR3 nucleotides: TGTGCCAGCAGCTCCCGGGACTCCGGCGGCGAGACCCAGTACTTC.

This clonotype was counted many times. The chain employs TRBV5-6 and TRBJ2-5, with TRBD1 matching 7 bases. The CDR3 covers 13 residues. V lost 6 bases and J lost 5; bases outside the gene matches: 7. The V gene's germline CDR1 is SGHDT and CDR2 YYEEEE. The CDR3 coding sequence is TGTGCCAGCAACGACAGGGCGGTTGAGACCCAGTACTTC. This encodes CASNDRAVETQYF.

This clonotype was seen a few times. The chain employs TRBV6-5 and TRBJ2-5; D gene unclear. Germline values: CDR1 MNHEY, CDR2 SVGAGI. Trimming took off 2 bases at V and 0 bases at J, with 4 bases between the two ends. The CDR3 has 13 residues. The CDR3 nucleotides read TGTGCCAGCAGTTACGAGAACCAAGAGACCCAGTACTTC. Translated, it gives CASSYENQETQYF.

In this sample, this clonotype turned up many times. CDR3 sequence reads: CSVGGADAYNEQFF. The CDR3, as DNA: TGCAGCGTTGGGGGTGCAGACGCGTACAATGAGCAGTTCTTC. This sequence joins TRBV29-1 and TRBJ2-1; no firm D call. The CDR3 has 14 amino acids. V was pared by 4 bases and J by 4 bases, with 14 bases between. Germline CDR1 is SQVTM and CDR2 is ANQGSEA.

This clonotype was found many times. The chain joins TRBV6-1 to TRBJ1-2; unclear D gene. Germline V gene data show CDR1 as MNHNS and CDR2 as SASEGT. The CDR3 has 12 amino acids. The V and J ends lost 6 bases and 4 bases respectively, with 9 bases between them. The CDR3 region has the DNA TGTGCCAGCAGCGGGCTCGGCTATGGCTACACCTTC. Protein product: CASSGLGYGYTF.

This chain connects TRBV7-2 to TRBJ1-3; unclear D gene. Looked up from germline, CDR1 is SGHTA and CDR2 is FQGNSA. This CDR3 contains 14 residues. Trimming took 1 base from V and 9 from J, leaving 13 bases between them. The CDR3 DNA reads TGTGCCAGCAGCTTAGATTGGCAGGCGCCCACCATATATTTT. It yields the protein CASSLDWQAPTIYF.

This clonotype was picked up a small number of times. The V gene is TRBV6-1, the J gene TRBJ2-2; no firm D call. CDR1 MNHNS and CDR2 SASEGT come from the germline V gene. The CDR3 has 14 residues. V lost 10 bases, J lost 0 bases, and 12 bases lay in between. The CDR3 here is CATLPAANTGELFF. DNA for the CDR3: TGTGCCACCTTACCGGCAGCGAACACCGGGGAGCTGTTTTTT.

This clonotype was observed a handful of times. A much bigger clone sits one base away, suggesting this may be a read error. This chain uses TRBV12-3 or TRBV12-4 with TRBJ2-1, with a possible D match to TRBD2 (5 bases). V was trimmed by 2 bases and J by 12 bases, leaving 20 bases between them. This CDR3 spans 15 amino acids. The CDR3 DNA reads as TGTGCCAGCAGTTTATGGGCTAGCTTCCAAGGTGGGCAGTTCTTC. It is translated as CASSLWASFQGGQFF.

This clonotype turned up a few times. The chain links TRBV9 to TRBJ2-4, with 10 bases that match TRBD2. Germline values: CDR1 SGDLS, CDR2 YYNGEE. The CDR3 loop spans 13 amino acids. V trimming: 3 bases; J trimming: 7 bases; junction bases outside the gene matches: 1. CDR3 sequence: CASSGGLANIQYF. The DNA for the CDR3 is TGTGCCAGCAGCGGGGGACTAGCGAACATTCAGTACTTC.

This clonotype was counted ten times or more. J is TRBJ2-7 and V is TRBV18, with 7 bases lining up with TRBD1. Trimming cost V 3 bases and J 2 bases; bases outside gene matches: 4. This CDR3 is 14 amino acids long. Germline V gene lookup returns CDR1 KGHSH and CDR2 LQKENI. CDR3 sequence (DNA): TGTGCCAGCTCACCCGGACAGGCGACCTACGAGCAGTACTTC. This sequence encodes CASSPGQATYEQYF.

In its sample, this clonotype was seen a few times. The V gene is TRBV19, the J gene TRBJ1-4; D gene uncertain. The CDR3 spans 13 residues. V shed 10 bases and J shed 11 bases, with 20 bases lying between them. Germline CDR1 and CDR2: LNHDA and SQIVND (reference sequence). The CDR3 DNA sequence: TGTGCCACGGAGTCGTTGGAGGTTGGGAAACTGTTTTTT. Its protein is CATESLEVGKLFF.

This clonotype was detected a few times. The chain has TRBV5-4 and TRBJ2-5; 9 positions match TRBD2. After removal of 4 bases from V and 6 bases from J, the junction contained 16 bases not matched to a gene. CDR1 and CDR2 from the germline V gene are SGHNT and YYREEE (reference sequence). The CDR3 sequence is 17 residues long. The CDR3 region is CASSVGLALALGQTQYF. CDR3 bases: TGTGCCAGCAGCGTCGGACTAGCGCTGGCCTTGGGGCAGACCCAGTACTTC.

This clonotype was recorded at least ten times. The chain recombines TRBV11-3 with TRBJ2-7; TRBD2 agrees at 9 bases. Germline CDR1 and CDR2: SGHNT and YENEEA. The CDR3 has 14 residues. V lost 5 bases, J lost 5 bases, and 7 bases stayed unmatched. In nucleotides, the CDR3 is TGTGCCAGCAGCCGCGGGACTAGCAGCGACGAGCAGTACTTC. As protein: CASSRGTSSDEQYF.

This clonotype showed up many times. V gene TRBV28 combines with J gene TRBJ2-1, with D perhaps TRBD2 (5 bases). This CDR3 region has 13 residues. Germline-derived CDR1 and CDR2 are MDHEN and SYDVKM. Trimming stripped 3 bases from V and 6 bases from J, with 9 bases between. CDR3 sequence: CASSFLAFNEQFF. The CDR3, as DNA: TGTGCCAGCAGTTTCCTAGCCTTCAATGAGCAGTTCTTC.

The rearrangement joins TRBV20-1 to TRBJ2-1; D is unresolved. The J call may not be correct, given that the DNA end is closer to TRBJ2-7. This CDR3 spans 13 amino acids. CDR1 DFQATT and CDR2 SNEGSKA come from the germline V gene (reference sequence). CDR3 in DNA: TGCAGTGCTACACCCCCCGGATACAATGAGCAGTACTTC. Amino acid sequence: CSATPPGYNEQYF.